This paragraph reports one TCR beta chain. Its specificity is unknown. The sample carries other DNA sequences with the same CDR3. These data are taken from a study of shared clonotypes between healthy human individuals. Notes on the study in general: A reduction in generation probabilities was seen for non-shared clonotypes relative to those shared by all four donors.

The method was immunoSEQ multiplex PCR; TCRdb's version includes in-frame clones alone and lacks a portion of them. Among about 1.1 million clones, 70% to 80% were seen once, and the ten largest hold 0.89%. Participating donors were healthy, HIV-negative adults free of recent acute infections or vaccinations. The receptor was isolated from a man aged 18 to 30 in good health. Some clones in this sample may be carry-over from other donors' samples. The sample comprised memory CD4+ T cells from PBMCs. Subset meaning: CD45RA-negative fraction.

The CDR3, as DNA: TGTGCCAGCAGCTTAGCGGGAGGGCCTTACGAGCAGTACTTC. Translating it yields CASSLAGGPYEQYF. The V gene is TRBV7-3, the J gene TRBJ2-7; 9 nucleotides agree with TRBD2. The CDR3 spans 14 residues. The germline V gene encodes CDR1 SGHTA and CDR2 FQGTGA. J lost 4 bases, V lost 2 bases, and 3 bases had no gene match.